The text below deals with one TCR beta chain. The source of the sample is a study of blood T cell repertoires in COVID-19. The method was immunoSEQ multiplex PCR; TCRdb's version includes in-frame clones alone and lacks a portion of them. The sample includes fewer than 150,000 clones, nearly 90% of them seen just once. The specimen was peripheral blood. The TCR originated in a woman aged 55-69 years with COVID-19, enrolled during active disease.

The CDR3 sequence: CASTSGDSGNTIYF. The CDR3 nucleotides are TGTGCCAGTACGTCAGGGGACTCTGGAAACACCATATATTTT. The genes are TRBV19 and TRBJ1-3, with D maybe TRBD1 (6 bases). CDR1 is LNHDA and CDR2 is SQIVND in the germline V gene (reference sequence). V shed 7 bases and J shed 0 bases, with 10 bases lying between them. CDR3 size: 14 residues. Drawing the rest from reference TRBV19 and TRBJ1-3, the complete variable domain is DGGITQSPKYLFRKEGQNVTLSCEQNLNHDAMYWYRQDPGQGLRLIYYSQIVNDFQKGDIAEGYSVSREKKESFPLTVTSAQKNPTAFYLCASTSGDSGNTIYFGEGSWLTVV.